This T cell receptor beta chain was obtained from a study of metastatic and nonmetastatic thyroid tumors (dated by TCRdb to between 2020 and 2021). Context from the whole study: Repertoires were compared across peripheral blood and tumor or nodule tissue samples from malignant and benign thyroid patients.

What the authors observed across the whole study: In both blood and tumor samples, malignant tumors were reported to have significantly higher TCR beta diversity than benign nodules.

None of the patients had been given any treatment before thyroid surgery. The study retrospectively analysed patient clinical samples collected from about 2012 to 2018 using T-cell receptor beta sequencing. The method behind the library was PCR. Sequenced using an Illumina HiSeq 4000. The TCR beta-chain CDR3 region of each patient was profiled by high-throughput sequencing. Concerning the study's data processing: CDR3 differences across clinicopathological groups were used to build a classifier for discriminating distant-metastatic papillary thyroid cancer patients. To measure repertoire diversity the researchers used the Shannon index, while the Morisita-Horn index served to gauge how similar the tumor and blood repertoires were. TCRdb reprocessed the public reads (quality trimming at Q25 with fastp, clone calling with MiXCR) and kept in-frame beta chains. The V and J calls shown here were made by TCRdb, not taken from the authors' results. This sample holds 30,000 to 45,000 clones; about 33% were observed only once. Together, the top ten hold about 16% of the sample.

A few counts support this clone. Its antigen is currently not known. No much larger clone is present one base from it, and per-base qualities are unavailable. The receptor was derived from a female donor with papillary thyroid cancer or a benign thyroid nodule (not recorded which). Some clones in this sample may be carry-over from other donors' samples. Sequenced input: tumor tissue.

In nucleotides, the sequence is TGTGCCATCAGGGCGGGGGGGGACCACTCCTACGAGCAGTACTTC. It specifies CAIRAGGDHSYEQYF. The rearranged chain carries TRBV10-3 and TRBJ2-7; TRBD2 matches 9 bases in the middle. The CDR3 measures 15 amino acids from cysteine to phenylalanine. Kept here is only the CDR3 DNA, which spans 45 bases and is read in frame from base 1. Per the germline V gene, ENHRY is the CDR1 and SYGVKD is the CDR2. V ends up 6 bases short and J 0 bases short, with an unmatched junction base count of 6.